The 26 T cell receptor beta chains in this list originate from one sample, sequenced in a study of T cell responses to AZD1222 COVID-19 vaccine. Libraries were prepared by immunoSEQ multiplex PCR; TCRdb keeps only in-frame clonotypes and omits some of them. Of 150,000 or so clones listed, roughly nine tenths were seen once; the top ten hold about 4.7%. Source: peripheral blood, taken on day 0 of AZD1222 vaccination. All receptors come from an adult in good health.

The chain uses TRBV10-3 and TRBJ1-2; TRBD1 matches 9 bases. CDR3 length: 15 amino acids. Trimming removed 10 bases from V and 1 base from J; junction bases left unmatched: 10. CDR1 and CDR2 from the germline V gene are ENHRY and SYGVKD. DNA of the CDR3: TGTGCCACCTCCCGGGACAGGGACGTTAACTATGGCTACACCTTC. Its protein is CATSRDRDVNYGYTF.

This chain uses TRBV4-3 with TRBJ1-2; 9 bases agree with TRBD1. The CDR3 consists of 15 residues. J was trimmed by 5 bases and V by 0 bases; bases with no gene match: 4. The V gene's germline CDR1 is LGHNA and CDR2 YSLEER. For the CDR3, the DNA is TGCGCCAGCAGCCAAGAGGGACAGGGTCTATATGGCTACACCTTC. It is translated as CASSQEGQGLYGYTF.

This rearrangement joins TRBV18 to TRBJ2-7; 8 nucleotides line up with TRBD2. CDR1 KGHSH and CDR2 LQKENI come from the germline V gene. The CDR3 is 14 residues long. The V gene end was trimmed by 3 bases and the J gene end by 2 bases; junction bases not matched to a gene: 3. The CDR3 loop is CASSPTGRAYEQYF. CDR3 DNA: TGTGCCAGCTCACCCACCGGGAGGGCCTACGAGCAGTACTTC.

CDR3 residues: CASSRTRRDSAGYTF. CDR3 coding DNA: TGTGCCAGCAGCCGAACACGGAGGGACTCCGCTGGCTACACCTTC. The chain links TRBV3-1 (or the pseudogene TRBV3-2) to TRBJ1-2, with D possibly matching TRBD1 (5 bases). The V end lost 4 bases, the J end lost 7 bases, and 19 bases lay between the germline ends. This CDR3 comprises 15 residues. Germline values: CDR1 LGHDT, CDR2 YNNKEL (reference sequence).

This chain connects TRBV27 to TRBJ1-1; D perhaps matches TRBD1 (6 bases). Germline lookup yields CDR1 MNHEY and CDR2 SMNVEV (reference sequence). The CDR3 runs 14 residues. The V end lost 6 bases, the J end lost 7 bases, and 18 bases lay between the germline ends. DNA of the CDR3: TGTGCCAGCAGCTCATTCCTTTCAGGGGTTGAAGCTTTCTTT. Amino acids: CASSSFLSGVEAFF.

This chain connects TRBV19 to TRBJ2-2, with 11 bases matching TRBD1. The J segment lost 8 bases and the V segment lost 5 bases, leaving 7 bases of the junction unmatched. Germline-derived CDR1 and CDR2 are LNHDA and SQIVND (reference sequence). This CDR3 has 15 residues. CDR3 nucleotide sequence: TGTGCCAGTAGTCACTGGACAGGGGGCAGAGGGGAGCTGTTTTTT. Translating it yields CASSHWTGGRGELFF.

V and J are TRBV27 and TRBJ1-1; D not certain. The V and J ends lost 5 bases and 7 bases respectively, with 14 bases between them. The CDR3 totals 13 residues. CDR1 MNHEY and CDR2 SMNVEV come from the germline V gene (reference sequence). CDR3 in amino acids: CASSHSRDGEAFF. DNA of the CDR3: TGTGCCAGCAGTCACTCGAGGGATGGTGAAGCTTTCTTT.

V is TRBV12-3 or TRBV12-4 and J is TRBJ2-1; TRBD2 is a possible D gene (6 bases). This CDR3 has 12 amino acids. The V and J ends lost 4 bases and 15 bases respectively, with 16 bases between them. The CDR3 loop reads CASSWGDIPRFF. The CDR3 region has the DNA TGTGCCAGCAGTTGGGGGGATATCCCGAGGTTCTTC.

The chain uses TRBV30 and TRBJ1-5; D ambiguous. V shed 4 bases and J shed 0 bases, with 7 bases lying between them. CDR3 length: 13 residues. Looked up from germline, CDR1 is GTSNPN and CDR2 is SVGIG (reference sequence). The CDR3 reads CAWTRDSNQPQHF. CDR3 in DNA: TGTGCCTGGACCCGAGATAGCAATCAGCCCCAGCATTTT.

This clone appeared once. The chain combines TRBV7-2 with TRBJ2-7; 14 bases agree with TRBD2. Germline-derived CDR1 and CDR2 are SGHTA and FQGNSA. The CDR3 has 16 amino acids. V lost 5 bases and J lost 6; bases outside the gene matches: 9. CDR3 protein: CASSGGTSGRLAEQYF. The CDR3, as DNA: TGTGCCAGCAGCGGCGGGACTAGCGGGAGACTCGCCGAGCAGTACTTC.

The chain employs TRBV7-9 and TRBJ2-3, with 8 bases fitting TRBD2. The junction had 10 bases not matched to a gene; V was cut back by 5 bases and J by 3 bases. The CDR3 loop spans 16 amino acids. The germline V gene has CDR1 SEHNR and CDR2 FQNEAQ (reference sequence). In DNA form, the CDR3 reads TGTGCCAGCAGCGGAGAAGCGGGAGCTGGAACAGATACGCAGTATTTT. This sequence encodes CASSGEAGAGTDTQYF.

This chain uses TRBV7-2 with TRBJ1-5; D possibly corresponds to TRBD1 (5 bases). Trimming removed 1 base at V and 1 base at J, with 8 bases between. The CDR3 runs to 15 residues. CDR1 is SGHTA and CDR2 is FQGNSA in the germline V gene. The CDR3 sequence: CASSLVPGSNQPQHF. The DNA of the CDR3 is TGTGCCAGCAGCTTAGTTCCAGGGAGCAATCAGCCCCAGCATTTT.

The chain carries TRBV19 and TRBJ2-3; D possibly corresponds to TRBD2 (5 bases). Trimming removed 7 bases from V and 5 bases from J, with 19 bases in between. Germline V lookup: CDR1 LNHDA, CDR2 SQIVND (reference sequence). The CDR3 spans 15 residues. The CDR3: CASKTGRAGEDTQYF. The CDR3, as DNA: TGTGCCAGTAAAACCGGTAGGGCGGGCGAAGATACGCAGTATTTT.

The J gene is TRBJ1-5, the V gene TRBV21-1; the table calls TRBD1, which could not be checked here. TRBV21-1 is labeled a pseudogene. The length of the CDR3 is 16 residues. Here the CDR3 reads CASSLPDRGRNQPQHF. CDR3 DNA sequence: TGTGCCAGCAGCCTCCCGGACAGGGGGCGGAATCAGCCCCAGCATTTT.

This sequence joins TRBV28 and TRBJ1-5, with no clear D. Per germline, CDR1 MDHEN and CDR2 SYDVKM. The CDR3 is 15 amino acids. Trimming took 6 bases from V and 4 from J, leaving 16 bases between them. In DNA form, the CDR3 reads TGTGCCAGCAGCCTCCCCATCCAGCTTAATCAGCCCCAGCATTTT. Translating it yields CASSLPIQLNQPQHF. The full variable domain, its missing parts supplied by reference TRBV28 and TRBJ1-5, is DVKVTQSSRYLVKRTGEKVFLECVQDMDHENMFWYRQDPGLGLRLIYFSYDVKMKEKGDIPEGYSVSREKKERFSLILESASTNQTSMYLCASSLPIQLNQPQHFGDGTRLSIL.

Here the CDR3 DNA reads TGTGCCAGCAGTTGGGCTAGCGGGGATTACGAGCAGTACTTC. This gives the protein CASSWASGDYEQYF. The chain employs TRBV27 and TRBJ2-7; TRBD2 aligns across 9 bases. This CDR3 has 14 amino acids. CDR1 is MNHEY, CDR2 SMNVEV, per germline (reference sequence). Trimming cost V 4 bases and J 4 bases; bases outside gene matches: 5.

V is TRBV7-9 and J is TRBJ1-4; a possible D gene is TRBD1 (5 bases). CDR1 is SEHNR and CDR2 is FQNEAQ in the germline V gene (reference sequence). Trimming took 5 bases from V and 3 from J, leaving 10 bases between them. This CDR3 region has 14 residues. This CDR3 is CASSIGDSNEKLFF. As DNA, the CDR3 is TGTGCCAGCAGCATAGGGGATTCTAATGAAAAACTGTTTTTT.

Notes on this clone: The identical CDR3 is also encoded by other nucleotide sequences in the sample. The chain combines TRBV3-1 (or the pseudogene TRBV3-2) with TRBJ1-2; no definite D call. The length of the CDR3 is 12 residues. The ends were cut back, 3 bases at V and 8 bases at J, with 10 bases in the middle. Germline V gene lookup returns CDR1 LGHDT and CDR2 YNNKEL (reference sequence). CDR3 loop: CASSQAGSGYTF. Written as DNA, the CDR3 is TGTGCCAGCAGCCAGGCGGGGAGCGGCTACACCTTC.

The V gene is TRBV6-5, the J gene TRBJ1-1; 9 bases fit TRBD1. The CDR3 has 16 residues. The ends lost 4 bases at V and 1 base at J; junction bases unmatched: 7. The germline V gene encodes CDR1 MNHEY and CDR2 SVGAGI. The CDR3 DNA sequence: TGTGCCAGCAGTTCCGGACAGGGGAGGACGAACACTGAAGCTTTCTTT. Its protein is CASSSGQGRTNTEAFF.

This chain's CDR3 is CASSLVGRGNTEAFF. The DNA of the CDR3 is TGCGCCAGCAGCTTGGTGGGCAGGGGGAACACTGAAGCTTTCTTT. The chain uses TRBV5-1 and TRBJ1-1; possibly TRBD1 for D (6 bases). CDR1 is SGHRS, CDR2 YFSETQ, per germline. This CDR3 spans 15 amino acids. V was clipped by 0 bases and J by 1 base, with 10 bases between them.

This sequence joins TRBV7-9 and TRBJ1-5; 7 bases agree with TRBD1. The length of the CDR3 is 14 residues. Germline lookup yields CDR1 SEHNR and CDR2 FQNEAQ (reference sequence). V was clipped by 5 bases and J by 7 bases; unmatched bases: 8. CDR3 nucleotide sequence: TGTGCCAGCAGCCCGACAGGGCAAGGGCAGCCCCAGCATTTT. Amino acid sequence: CASSPTGQGQPQHF.

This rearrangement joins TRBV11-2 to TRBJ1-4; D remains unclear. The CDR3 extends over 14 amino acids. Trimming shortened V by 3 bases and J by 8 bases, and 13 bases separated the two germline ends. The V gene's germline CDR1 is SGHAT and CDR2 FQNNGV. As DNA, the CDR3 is TGTGCCAGCAGCTTCTGGCCCCGCCGGGAAAAACTGTTTTTT. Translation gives CASSFWPRREKLFF.

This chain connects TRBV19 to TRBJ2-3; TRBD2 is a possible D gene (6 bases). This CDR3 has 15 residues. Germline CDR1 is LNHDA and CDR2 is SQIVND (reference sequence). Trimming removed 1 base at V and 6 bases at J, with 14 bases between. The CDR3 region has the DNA TGTGCCAGTAGTATAGGCCATACTAGCCGGGATACGCAGTATTTT. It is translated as CASSIGHTSRDTQYF.

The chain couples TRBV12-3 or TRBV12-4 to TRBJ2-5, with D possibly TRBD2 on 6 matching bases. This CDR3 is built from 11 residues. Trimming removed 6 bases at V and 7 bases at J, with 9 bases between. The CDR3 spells CASRGGGTQYF. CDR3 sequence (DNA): TGTGCCAGCAGGGGGGGAGGGACCCAGTACTTC.

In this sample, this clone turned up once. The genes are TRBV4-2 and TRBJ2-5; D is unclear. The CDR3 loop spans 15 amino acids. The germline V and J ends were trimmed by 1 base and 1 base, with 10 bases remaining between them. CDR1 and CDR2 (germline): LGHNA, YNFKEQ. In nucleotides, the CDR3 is TGTGCCAGCAGCCAAGGTTCGGTTTTCCAAGAGACCCAGTACTTC. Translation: CASSQGSVFQETQYF.

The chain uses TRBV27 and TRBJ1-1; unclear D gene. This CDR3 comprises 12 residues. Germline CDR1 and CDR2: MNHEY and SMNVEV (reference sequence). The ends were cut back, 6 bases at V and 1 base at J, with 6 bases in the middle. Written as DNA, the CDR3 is TGTGCCAGCAGGTCCTGGAACACTGAAGCTTTCTTT. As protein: CASRSWNTEAFF.